This entry lists 26 T cell receptor beta chains sequenced from one sample in a study of blood T cell repertoires in COVID-19. Generated by immunoSEQ multiplex PCR, the TCRdb table keeps only in-frame clones and is missing some. Seen here are some 190,000 clones, 70% to 90% observed once, and the top ten hold 6.2%. The sequencing sample was made of peripheral blood. The source is a woman aged 40 to 55 who had recovered from COVID-19.

The chain employs TRBV3-1 (or the pseudogene TRBV3-2) and TRBJ2-1, with TRBD2 matching over 9 bases. V trimming: 4 bases; J trimming: 5 bases; junction bases outside the gene matches: 9. This CDR3 spans 16 amino acids. Germline-derived CDR1 and CDR2 are LGHDT and YNNKEL (reference sequence). CDR3 sequence (DNA): TGTGCCAGCAGCCCCCAAGCGGGAGGCCGGAACAATGAGCAGTTCTTC. Amino acids: CASSPQAGGRNNEQFF.

This chain links TRBV14 with TRBJ1-1, with D hard to call. Germline values: CDR1 SGHDN, CDR2 FVKESK. The ends were cut back, 3 bases at V and 7 bases at J, with 9 bases in the middle. CDR3 length: 12 amino acids. The CDR3 region is CASSHGRGEAFF. CDR3 bases: TGTGCCAGCAGCCATGGTCGAGGTGAAGCTTTCTTT.

The CDR3, as DNA: TGTGCCAGCAGCTTCCTTAGCGGGAGTTCCGGGGAGCAGTTCTTC. Protein product: CASSFLSGSSGEQFF. The J gene is TRBJ2-1, the V gene TRBV11-2; 9 bases match TRBD2. The J segment lost 10 bases and the V segment lost 3 bases, leaving 10 bases of the junction unmatched. This CDR3 comprises 15 residues. CDR1 and CDR2 from the germline V gene are SGHAT and FQNNGV.

The chain uses TRBV29-1 and TRBJ2-7; 13 bases fit TRBD2. Trimming took 4 bases from V and 5 from J; bases not matched to a gene: 8. The CDR3 spans 15 residues. The germline V gene has CDR1 SQVTM and CDR2 ANQGSEA. As DNA, the CDR3 is TGCAGCGTTGGAGGCATTGGACTAGCGGGAGACGAGCAGTACTTC. It encodes CSVGGIGLAGDEQYF.

V gene TRBV7-9 combines with J gene TRBJ2-1; 14 bases are a match to TRBD2. The CDR3 totals 17 residues. In germline, CDR1 is SEHNR, CDR2 FQNEAQ (reference sequence). The trim removed 6 bases at V and 5 bases at J, leaving 9 bases unmatched. The CDR3 here is CASRKGLAGDLNNEQFF. Written as DNA, the CDR3 is TGTGCCAGCAGGAAGGGACTAGCGGGAGATCTGAACAATGAGCAGTTCTTC.

CDR3 sequence reads: CASSLNRGYGYTF. The CDR3 nucleotides are TGTGCCAGCAGTTTAAACAGGGGCTATGGCTACACCTTC. The V and J genes are TRBV12-3 or TRBV12-4 and TRBJ1-2, with 7 bases fitting TRBD1. The V and J ends lost 2 bases and 4 bases, in that order; junction bases with no gene match: 1. The CDR3 contains 13 residues.

The V gene is TRBV30, the J gene TRBJ1-1; 8 positions agree with TRBD1. This CDR3 comprises 14 residues. Per germline, CDR1 GTSNPN and CDR2 SVGIG (reference sequence). V lost 4 bases to trimming and J lost 1 base; unmatched junction nucleotides: 5. The CDR3 region has the DNA TGTGCCTGGAACGGGGGGACAGGGAACACTGAAGCTTTCTTT. Encoded protein: CAWNGGTGNTEAFF. Full variable domain (rest looked up from reference TRBV30 and TRBJ1-1): SQTIHQWPATLVQPVGSPLSLECTVEGTSNPNLYWYRQAAGRGLQLLFYSVGIGQISSEVPQNLSASRPQDRQFILSSKKLLLSDSGFYLCAWNGGTGNTEAFFGQGTRLTVV.

V usage is TRBV4-2 and J usage is TRBJ2-3, with D perhaps matching TRBD1 (6 bases). The CDR3 totals 13 residues. The V gene lost 5 bases and the J gene lost 4 bases, with 10 bases spanning the gap. CDR1 and CDR2 from the germline V gene are LGHNA and YNFKEQ. The CDR3, as DNA: TGTGCCAGCAGCTACAGGGCGGCAGATACGCAGTATTTT. Residues: CASSYRAADTQYF.

This clone was counted only a few times. The rearrangement links TRBV28 to TRBJ2-2; 8 nucleotides agree with TRBD2. The CDR3 is 15 amino acids. The junction had 6 bases not matched to a gene; V was cut back by 5 bases and J by 4 bases. Germline lookup yields CDR1 MDHEN and CDR2 SYDVKM. CDR3 in amino acids: CASSPLAGITGELFF. The CDR3 DNA sequence: TGTGCCAGCAGTCCCCTAGCGGGCATCACCGGGGAGCTGTTTTTT.

The rearrangement joins TRBV19 to TRBJ2-6, with TRBD1 matching 9 bases. Germline V gene sequence: CDR1 LNHDA, CDR2 SQIVND (reference sequence). CDR3 length: 17 residues. V shed 6 bases and J 0 bases; nucleotides not matched to a gene: 6. CDR3 protein: CASRRDRVISGANVLTF. The CDR3 DNA sequence: TGTGCCAGTAGACGGGACAGGGTGATCTCTGGGGCCAACGTCCTGACTTTC.

The chain carries TRBV28 and TRBJ2-5, with 7 bases identical to TRBD2. Germline V gene data show CDR1 as MDHEN and CDR2 as SYDVKM. This CDR3 spans 13 amino acids. V shed 5 bases, J shed 4 bases, and the junction held 4 bases outside the gene matches. CDR3 sequence (DNA): TGTGCCAGCAGTCGATGGGGGGGAGAGACCCAGTACTTC. Its protein is CASSRWGGETQYF.

The V call is TRBV11-2, the J call TRBJ2-2, with TRBD2 matching 9 bases. Germline V CDR1 and CDR2: SGHAT, FQNNGV. The CDR3 extends over 14 amino acids. The trim removed 6 bases at V and 5 bases at J, leaving 4 bases unmatched. The CDR3 region is CASRNLAGTGELFF. The CDR3 DNA is TGTGCCAGCAGAAACCTAGCGGGAACCGGGGAGCTGTTTTTT.

V gene TRBV30 combines with J gene TRBJ1-4, with 7 bases matching TRBD1. The length of the CDR3 is 15 residues. Germline CDR1 GTSNPN, CDR2 SVGIG (reference sequence). V lost 2 bases and J lost 7; bases outside the gene matches: 10. The CDR3, as DNA: TGTGCCTGGAGTTATAGACAGGGTCTGAGTGAAAAACTGTTTTTT. This sequence encodes CAWSYRQGLSEKLFF. Full variable domain (missing parts from reference TRBV30 and TRBJ1-4): SQTIHQWPATLVQPVGSPLSLECTVEGTSNPNLYWYRQAAGRGLQLLFYSVGIGQISSEVPQNLSASRPQDRQFILSSKKLLLSDSGFYLCAWSYRQGLSEKLFFGSGTQLSVL.

This clone has just a few counts. This chain joins TRBV14 and TRBJ1-1; perhaps TRBD1 as D (5 bases). Germline CDR1 and CDR2: SGHDN and FVKESK. This CDR3 contains 15 residues. With 4 bases removed from V and 3 bases from J, the gap between germline ends came to 15 bases. This chain's CDR3 is CASSPMTVPDTEAFF. The CDR3, as DNA: TGTGCCAGCAGCCCAATGACAGTTCCGGACACTGAAGCTTTCTTT.

The genes are TRBV5-8 and TRBJ1-5; perhaps TRBD1 as D (5 bases). CDR1 and CDR2 from the germline V gene are SGHTS and YDEGEE. Trimming took 0 bases from V and 4 from J, leaving 11 bases between them. The length of the CDR3 is 15 residues. CDR3 DNA: TGTGCCAGCAGCTTGGCTTGGGGGGGAAATCAGCCCCAGCATTTT. Its translation: CASSLAWGGNQPQHF.

This chain connects TRBV2 to TRBJ2-2, with 10 bases that match TRBD2. Germline V gene lookup returns CDR1 SNHLY and CDR2 FYNNEI. This CDR3 is built from 16 residues. The trim removed 4 bases at V and 0 bases at J, leaving 2 bases unmatched. The CDR3 loop reads CASSVSGGTNTGELFF. CDR3 DNA sequence: TGTGCCAGCAGTGTTAGCGGGGGGACGAACACCGGGGAGCTGTTTTTT.

The chain has TRBV28 and TRBJ1-1; D may be TRBD1 (5 bases). Germline loops: CDR1 MDHEN, CDR2 SYDVKM. The V gene lost 4 bases and the J gene lost 0 bases, with 18 bases spanning the gap. The CDR3 is 17 amino acids. CDR3 nucleotides: TGTGCCAGCAGTTCCCAGGGTTGGCCATCCATGAACACTGAAGCTTTCTTT. This gives the protein CASSSQGWPSMNTEAFF.

V usage is TRBV30 and J usage is TRBJ1-5; maybe TRBD1 (6 bases). The V and J ends lost 1 base and 2 bases respectively, with 9 bases between them. CDR3 size: 14 residues. Germline CDR1 reads GTSNPN; CDR2 reads SVGIG (reference sequence). The CDR3 spells CAWSAGVRNQPQHF. The CDR3 region has the DNA TGTGCCTGGAGTGCAGGGGTGCGCAATCAGCCCCAGCATTTT.

The chain employs TRBV12-3 or TRBV12-4 and TRBJ2-7, with a weak D call TRBD2 (6 bases). Deletions cut 2 bases from V and 6 bases from J, with 11 bases between. The CDR3 extends over 13 amino acids. CDR3: CASSLIGGSEQYF. CDR3 nucleotides: TGTGCCAGCAGTTTAATCGGGGGTAGCGAGCAGTACTTC.

The chain joins TRBV15 to TRBJ2-6, with TRBD2 identical over 11 bases. Germline lookup yields CDR1 LNHNV and CDR2 YYDKDF (reference sequence). The V segment lost 1 base and the J segment 0 bases; nucleotides outside the gene matches: 5. The CDR3 is made up of 19 amino acids. CDR3: CATSRGPGTSGSGANVLTF. The CDR3 DNA reads TGTGCCACCAGCAGAGGACCTGGGACTAGCGGCTCTGGGGCCAACGTCCTGACTTTC.

This chain joins TRBV19 and TRBJ1-5; D is undetermined. V shed 5 bases and J shed 2 bases, with 13 bases lying between them. The CDR3 is 15 residues long. Germline CDR1 LNHDA, CDR2 SQIVND (reference sequence). CDR3: CASSPGKRGNQPQHF. CDR3 bases: TGTGCCAGTAGTCCCGGAAAGAGGGGCAATCAGCCCCAGCATTTT.

The chain carries TRBV3-1 (or the pseudogene TRBV3-2) and TRBJ2-3; D gene ambiguous. The V end lost 4 bases, the J end lost 6 bases, and 8 bases lay between the germline ends. The CDR3 is 12 amino acids. Germline lookup yields CDR1 LGHDT and CDR2 YNNKEL (reference sequence). CDR3 residues: CASSLRADTQYF. The CDR3 DNA sequence: TGTGCCAGCAGCCTTAGAGCGGATACGCAGTATTTT.

V gene TRBV5-1 combines with J gene TRBJ2-1, with TRBD2 matching 10 bases. CDR1 is SGHRS, CDR2 YFSETQ, per germline. V shed 0 bases, J shed 7 bases, and the junction held 7 bases outside the gene matches. The CDR3 covers 16 residues. This CDR3 reads CASSLALAGVGNEQFF. The CDR3 DNA sequence: TGCGCCAGCAGCTTGGCCCTAGCGGGAGTGGGTAATGAGCAGTTCTTC.

This rearrangement joins TRBV27 to TRBJ1-5; D is unresolved. Germline V gene sequence: CDR1 MNHEY, CDR2 SMNVEV (reference sequence). The CDR3 runs to 14 residues. V lost 2 bases to trimming and J lost 2 bases, with 7 bases between them. CDR3 region: CASSLLGGNQPQHF. DNA of the CDR3: TGTGCCAGCAGTTTACTGGGAGGCAATCAGCCCCAGCATTTT.

The chain recombines TRBV7-2 with TRBJ1-2, with 9 bases lining up with TRBD1. Germline V gene lookup returns CDR1 SGHTA and CDR2 FQGNSA. The CDR3 consists of 14 residues. V lost 4 bases to trimming and J lost 3 bases; unmatched junction nucleotides: 3. The CDR3 is CASSSGTGHYGYTF. The CDR3 DNA is TGTGCCAGCAGCTCCGGGACAGGGCACTATGGCTACACCTTC.

The chain links TRBV28 to TRBJ2-1; 7 bases map to TRBD1. This CDR3 is built from 12 residues. Germline V gene data show CDR1 as MDHEN and CDR2 as SYDVKM. V gave up 6 bases and J gave up 9 bases; unmatched junction bases: 5. The CDR3 bases are TGTGCCAGCAGGCCGCCAGGGGGTGAGCAGTTCTTC. Translating gives CASRPPGGEQFF.